The T cell receptor beta chain under discussion was sequenced for a study of post-analysis software for immune sequencing data. Study-wide context: Relapsing-remitting, secondary progressive and progressive-relapsing multiple sclerosis were all included among the disease courses. Whole-study results and caveats: Patients used several TRBV segments, including TRBV5-6, TRBV5-1 and TRBV20-1, more often than controls. The authors found that F measure strongly co-clustered same-batch samples.

TCR beta cDNA libraries included unique molecular identifiers. TCRdb re-called the PCR reads through MiXCR, storing one row per CDR3 protein. The sample holds approximately 250,000 distinct CDR3 sequences, 35% to 45% seen once. Comment on this clonotype: Its specificity is not known.

CDR1 is MGHRA and CDR2 is YSYEKL in the germline V gene. Germline trimming cut 1 base from V and 1 base from J; bases unmatched to any gene: 6. The CDR3 consists of 17 residues. The TCR was taken from a girl aged 10 to 17 with multiple sclerosis. Material for sequencing was blood. This chain links TRBV4-1 with TRBJ2-7, with 11 bases matching TRBD2. CDR3 protein: CASSQGLAGGPSYEQYF. The CDR3 DNA is TGCGCCAGCAGCCAAGGCTTAGCGGGAGGGCCGTCCTACGAGCAGTACTTC.